The 25 T cell receptor beta chains given below trace back to one sample, sequenced in a study of T cells in Graves' hyperthyroidism and ophthalmopathy. Researchers took RNA transcripts and amplified the TCR beta CDR3 regions from them. Primed by the HTBI set, a first-round RT-PCR was run on the TCR CDR3. Using its own MiXCR run on the multiplex PCR reads, TCRdb lists one record per CDR3 protein. This sample has fewer than 900,000 distinct CDR3 sequences, with roughly 17% found just once. The source material was blood. These receptors all come from a man aged 18-30 years with Graves' hyperthyroidism.

The sample holds many counts of this clonotype. The chain is built from TRBV28 and TRBJ2-7; D is undetermined. Trimming removed 6 bases from V and 5 bases from J, with 14 bases in between. Per germline, CDR1 MDHEN and CDR2 SYDVKM. This CDR3 comprises 13 residues. CDR3: CASSRDPAHEQYF. The CDR3 coding sequence is TGTGCCAGCAGCCGAGACCCCGCCCACGAGCAGTACTTC.

This clonotype occurred many times. The chain has TRBV5-1 and TRBJ1-5; D perhaps matches TRBD1 (6 bases). The V gene lost 0 bases and the J gene lost 2 bases, with 12 bases spanning the gap. The germline gives CDR1 SGHRS, CDR2 YFSETQ. This CDR3 has 16 amino acids. The CDR3, as DNA: TGCGCCAGCAGCTTGGTAGGGGGGATCGGCAATCAGCCCCAGCATTTT. Protein: CASSLVGGIGNQPQHF.

This clonotype was counted between two and nine times. The chain joins TRBV29-1 to TRBJ2-7; D may be TRBD1 (6 bases). The CDR3 is made up of 13 amino acids. Germline CDR1 is SQVTM and CDR2 is ANQGSEA. Deletions cut 5 bases from V and 4 bases from J, with 15 bases between. CDR3 DNA sequence: TGCAGCGTTCTAAAGACAGGTGTGTACGAGCAGTACTTC. It encodes CSVLKTGVYEQYF.

A few counts support this clonotype. The chain joins TRBV28 to TRBJ2-3; D may be TRBD2 (7 bases). The CDR3 spans 17 residues. Trimming shortened V by 3 bases and J by 5 bases, and 21 bases separated the two germline ends. CDR1 and CDR2 from the germline V gene are MDHEN and SYDVKM. The DNA for the CDR3 is TGTGCCAGCAGTTTGGGCCCACAGGGAGGGAAAGGAGATACGCAGTATTTT. Translating it yields CASSLGPQGGKGDTQYF.

This chain uses TRBV7-9 with TRBJ2-3, with TRBD2 identical over 8 bases. Per germline, CDR1 SEHNR and CDR2 FQNEAQ (reference sequence). Trimming took 5 bases from V and 2 from J; bases not matched to a gene: 9. The CDR3 has 16 amino acids. The CDR3 DNA sequence: TGTGCCAGCAGCCCACTAGCGGCTGCAGCCACAGATACGCAGTATTTT. This translates into CASSPLAAAATDTQYF.

This clonotype was recorded many times. The chain employs TRBV6-1 and TRBJ1-1; possibly TRBD1 for D (5 bases). The ends were cut back, 0 bases at V and 5 bases at J, with 16 bases in the middle. The CDR3 runs to 16 residues. Per germline, CDR1 MNHNS and CDR2 SASEGT. CDR3 sequence: CASSEALGWGRTEAFF. In nucleotides, the CDR3 is TGTGCCAGCAGTGAAGCCCTCGGTTGGGGGAGGACTGAAGCTTTCTTT.

This chain connects TRBV28 to TRBJ2-5, with 16 nucleotides matching TRBD2. The CDR3 sequence is 14 residues long. Losses at the gene ends were 11 bases for V and 3 bases for J; bases not matched to a gene: 3. Germline CDR1 MDHEN, CDR2 SYDVKM. The CDR3 spells CAGGTSGREETQYF. The CDR3 DNA follows: TGTGCCGGGGGGACTAGCGGGAGGGAAGAGACCCAGTACTTC.

J is TRBJ1-1 and V is TRBV29-1; D might be TRBD1 (5 bases). The V gene's germline CDR1 is SQVTM and CDR2 ANQGSEA. V lost 6 bases, J lost 4 bases, and 18 bases lay in between. The CDR3 has 14 amino acids. Here the CDR3 reads CSVGRGGRATEAFF. CDR3 nucleotide sequence: TGCAGCGTAGGGAGGGGAGGCAGGGCCACTGAAGCTTTCTTT.

This clonotype came up many times. The rearrangement joins TRBV6-5 to TRBJ1-2; 10 bases map to TRBD1. The ends lost 2 bases at V and 7 bases at J; junction bases unmatched: 4. Germline V gene sequence: CDR1 MNHEY, CDR2 SVGAGI. The CDR3 consists of 14 residues. Here the CDR3 DNA reads TGTGCCAGCAGTTACACGGGGACAGGGGCTGGCTACACCTTC. It specifies CASSYTGTGAGYTF.

The chain links TRBV4-1 to TRBJ2-7; 10 nucleotides line up with TRBD2. Germline V gene sequence: CDR1 MGHRA, CDR2 YSYEKL. V lost 1 base and J lost 0; bases outside the gene matches: 3. The CDR3 consists of 16 residues. The CDR3, as DNA: TGCGCCAGCAGCCAAGTTCTAGCGGGAGCCTCCTACGAGCAGTACTTC. Translating it yields CASSQVLAGASYEQYF.

This clonotype has more than one count but fewer than ten. The V gene is TRBV20-1, the J gene TRBJ2-7, with 9 bases aligning to TRBD2. The length of the CDR3 is 15 residues. CDR1 is DFQATT and CDR2 is SNEGSKA in the germline V gene (reference sequence). The trim removed 6 bases at V and 7 bases at J, leaving 16 bases unmatched. The DNA of the CDR3 is TGCAGTGCACCCTCGGTGACTAGCGGAGGTCTTGAGCAGTACTTC. It is translated as CSAPSVTSGGLEQYF.

This sequence joins TRBV29-1 and TRBJ2-2, with D possibly being TRBD1 or TRBD2 (5 bases each). In germline, CDR1 is SQVTM, CDR2 ANQGSEA. V lost 6 bases to trimming and J lost 1 base, with 9 bases between them. There are 13 residues in the CDR3. DNA for the CDR3: TGCAGCGTCCGAGGGGAGAACACCGGGGAGCTGTTTTTT. The encoded protein is CSVRGENTGELFF.

The chain recombines TRBV24-1 with TRBJ2-1, with TRBD2 matching 12 bases. This CDR3 region has 18 residues. The trim removed 4 bases at V and 0 bases at J, leaving 6 bases unmatched. Germline CDR1 and CDR2: KGHDR and SFDVKD. CDR3 bases: TGTGCCACCAGTGACCGGACTAGCGGGAAGAGCTCCTACAATGAGCAGTTCTTC. It encodes CATSDRTSGKSSYNEQFF.

V usage is TRBV12-3 or TRBV12-4 and J usage is TRBJ2-1, with 7 bases matching TRBD2. Trimming at V came to 4 bases and at J to 12 bases, leaving 18 bases not matched to a gene. CDR3 size: 16 residues. This chain's CDR3 is CASSYTTSRYGRAQFF. In nucleotides, the CDR3 is TGTGCCAGCAGTTACACGACTAGCAGATATGGACGTGCGCAGTTCTTC.

This clonotype was detected many times. This chain connects TRBV2 to TRBJ2-3; D might be TRBD1 or TRBD2, each matching 5 bases. Germline loops: CDR1 SNHLY, CDR2 FYNNEI. V was shortened by 11 bases and J by 0 bases, with 21 bases between the two germline ends. The CDR3 is made up of 16 amino acids. Here the CDR3 reads CASSAVGRDSTDTQYF. The CDR3 DNA is TGTGCCTCAAGCGCGGTAGGACGGGACAGCACAGATACGCAGTATTTT.

At least ten counts were recorded for this clonotype. This rearrangement joins TRBV7-2 to TRBJ2-1; possible D gene TRBD2, 5 bases. This CDR3 has 14 amino acids. The V end was cut by 1 base, the J end by 7 bases, with 11 bases between. Looked up from germline, CDR1 is SGHTA and CDR2 is FQGNSA. The CDR3 sequence: CASSLGDYANEQFF. The CDR3 DNA sequence: TGTGCCAGCAGCTTAGGAGACTACGCTAATGAGCAGTTCTTC.

This clonotype was counted ten times or more. The V and J genes are TRBV19 and TRBJ2-7, with TRBD2 matching 7 bases. Trimming cost V 7 bases and J 2 bases; bases outside gene matches: 14. Germline V CDR1 and CDR2: LNHDA, SQIVND (reference sequence). This CDR3 has 16 residues. The CDR3 coding sequence is TGTGCCAGTACCTACGGCGCCAGCGGGGAAACCTACGAGCAGTACTTC. It specifies CASTYGASGETYEQYF.

The V gene is TRBV4-2, the J gene TRBJ1-5; unclear D gene. The CDR3 totals 15 residues. V was cut by 0 bases and J by 2 bases, with 8 bases left in between. The V gene's germline CDR1 is LGHNA and CDR2 YNFKEQ. CDR3 amino acids: CASSQEYGGNQPQHF. CDR3 DNA sequence: TGTGCCAGCAGCCAAGAGTACGGGGGCAATCAGCCCCAGCATTTT.

This chain links TRBV11-2 with TRBJ2-4; TRBD2 agrees at 9 bases. This CDR3 comprises 19 residues. The J segment lost 11 bases and the V segment lost 5 bases, leaving 25 bases of the junction unmatched. The germline gives CDR1 SGHAT, CDR2 FQNNGV. The DNA of the CDR3 is TGTGCCAGCAGCCCTGTCCCGCGAGGGGGCAAGGCTAGCGGGAAGGTTCAGTACTTC. Translation gives CASSPVPRGGKASGKVQYF.

Regarding this clonotype: The junction shows a germline mismatch at one end, possibly a read error. The J gene is TRBJ1-4, the V gene TRBV28; the D is unclear. The CDR3 extends over 15 amino acids. Germline lookup yields CDR1 MDHEN and CDR2 SYDVKM. The CDR3 DNA sequence: TGTGCCAGCAGTCTGAATGAAATGGGTAACGAAAGACTGTTTTTT. Translation: CASSLNEMGNERLFF.

The chain combines TRBV24-1 with TRBJ2-4; no firm D call. Germline V gives CDR1 KGHDR, CDR2 SFDVKD. V was pared by 3 bases and J by 9 bases, with 8 bases between. This CDR3 region has 12 residues. Here the CDR3 DNA reads TGTGCCACCAGTGATCCTAGGGCCATTCAGTACTTC. Translated, it gives CATSDPRAIQYF.

This clonotype was recorded many times. The chain uses TRBV2 and TRBJ2-7; D may be TRBD1 (5 bases). CDR3 length equals 12 residues. The V gene's germline CDR1 is SNHLY and CDR2 FYNNEI. V gave up 6 bases and J gave up 3 bases, with 9 bases separating them. CDR3 in amino acids: CASREQDYEQYF. The DNA of the CDR3 is TGTGCCAGCAGAGAACAGGACTACGAGCAGTACTTC.

The sample holds a few counts of this clonotype. This chain uses TRBV6-1 with TRBJ1-6; D perhaps matches TRBD1 (5 bases). V gave up 1 base and J gave up 5 bases, with 9 bases separating them. Germline V lookup: CDR1 MNHNS, CDR2 SASEGT. This CDR3 region has 15 residues. The chain's CDR3 is CASSEGDGDNSPLHF. The CDR3 DNA is TGTGCCAGCAGTGAAGGGGACGGAGATAATTCACCCCTCCACTTT.

In DNA, the CDR3 is TGTGCCAGCAGCCCCAGACAGGGGCCCTATGGCTACACCTTC. Translation: CASSPRQGPYGYTF. V gene TRBV14 combines with J gene TRBJ1-2, with 8 bases aligning to TRBD1. The CDR3 consists of 14 residues. From germline, CDR1 is SGHDN and CDR2 FVKESK. The J segment lost 4 bases and the V segment lost 4 bases, leaving 5 bases of the junction unmatched.

This clonotype was picked up a small number of times. This chain connects TRBV29-1 to TRBJ2-7, with a tentative D call TRBD1 (8 bases). Trimming removed 5 bases at V and 5 bases at J, with 19 bases between. The CDR3 sequence is 14 residues long. CDR1 and CDR2 from the germline V gene are SQVTM and ANQGSEA. The CDR3 is CSVLGTGGGDEQYF. The CDR3 bases are TGCAGCGTTTTAGGTACAGGGGGAGGGGACGAGCAGTACTTC.